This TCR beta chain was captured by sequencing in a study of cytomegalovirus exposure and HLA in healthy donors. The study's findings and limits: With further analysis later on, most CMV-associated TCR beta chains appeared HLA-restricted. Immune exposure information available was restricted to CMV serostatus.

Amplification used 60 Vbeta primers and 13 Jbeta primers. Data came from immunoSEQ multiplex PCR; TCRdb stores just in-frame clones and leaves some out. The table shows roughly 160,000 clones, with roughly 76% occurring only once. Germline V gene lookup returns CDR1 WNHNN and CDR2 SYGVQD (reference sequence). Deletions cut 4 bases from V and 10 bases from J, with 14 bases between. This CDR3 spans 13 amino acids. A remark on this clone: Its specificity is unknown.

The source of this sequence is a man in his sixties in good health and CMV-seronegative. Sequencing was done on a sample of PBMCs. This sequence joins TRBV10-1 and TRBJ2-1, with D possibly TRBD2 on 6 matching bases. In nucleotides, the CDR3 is TGCGCCAGCAGTGGAGGAGGGGCGGAGGAGCAGTTCTTC. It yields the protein CASSGGGAEEQFF.